The 5 T cell receptor beta chains below come from one sample, sequenced in a study of blood T cell repertoires in COVID-19. The repertoire was sequenced with immunoSEQ multiplex PCR; TCRdb's copy has only in-frame clones and lacks some. The profile shows some 83,000 clones, almost 85% of them singletons. The sample was peripheral blood. The source is a man aged 45 to 65 with acute or convalescent COVID-19.

V gene TRBV14 combines with J gene TRBJ2-2, with TRBD1 matching 11 bases. Germline CDR1 reads SGHDN; CDR2 reads FVKESK. Trimming took 4 bases from V and 1 from J; bases not matched to a gene: 11. This CDR3 has 19 amino acids. This CDR3 is CASSLRTGGWFGNTGELFF. Written as DNA, the CDR3 is TGTGCCAGCAGCCTCAGGACAGGGGGCTGGTTCGGGAACACCGGGGAGCTGTTTTTT. Variable domain in full (rest from reference TRBV14 and TRBJ2-2): EAGVTQFPSHSVIEKGQTVTLRCDPISGHDNLYWYRRVMGKEIKFLLHFVKESKQDESGMPNNRFLAERTGGTYSTLKVQPAELEDSGVYFCASSLRTGGWFGNTGELFFGEGSRLTVL.

This chain uses TRBV6-2 or TRBV6-3 with TRBJ2-3, with 8 bases matching TRBD2. The CDR3 totals 15 residues. With 5 bases clipped from V and 3 bases from J, the junction kept 7 bases outside the gene matches. The germline V gene encodes CDR1 MNHEY and CDR2 SVGEGT. DNA for the CDR3: TGTGCCAGCAGTCCCATCCAGCGGGGGACAGATACGCAGTATTTT. The encoded protein is CASSPIQRGTDTQYF.

This chain links TRBV24-1 with TRBJ2-1, with TRBD1 as a possible D gene (6 bases). This CDR3 is built from 17 residues. Germline assignment: CDR1 KGHDR and CDR2 SFDVKD. V lost 6 bases and J 2 bases, leaving 19 bases between the germline ends. The CDR3 DNA sequence: TGTGCCACCAGTCCCGGGACAAATTTGGGACCCTACAATGAGCAGTTCTTC. It codes for CATSPGTNLGPYNEQFF.

The rearrangement joins TRBV7-2 to TRBJ1-1; the match to TRBD1 covers 9 bases. V gave up 5 bases and J gave up 0 bases; unmatched junction bases: 10. This CDR3 spans 17 amino acids. Germline values: CDR1 SGHTA, CDR2 FQGNSA. The DNA of the CDR3 is TGTGCCAGCAGCCTATTTCCCCGGACAGGGGTGAACACTGAAGCTTTCTTT. This encodes CASSLFPRTGVNTEAFF.

The chain employs TRBV5-1 and TRBJ1-5; D is undetermined. Germline values: CDR1 SGHRS, CDR2 YFSETQ. Trimming stripped 0 bases from V and 6 bases from J, with 10 bases between. This CDR3 has 14 amino acids. This CDR3 reads CASSLDSPSQPQHF. The CDR3 DNA sequence: TGCGCCAGCAGCTTGGACAGCCCGAGTCAGCCCCAGCATTTT.